These 13 T cell receptor beta chains were sequenced from one sample in a study of blood T cells in healthy people across ages. Next came a second PCR, run for about 7 to 12 cycles, which used a sample-barcoded 5' primer along with a J-beta primer mix. TCRdb re-called the 5' RACE reads with MiXCR, one entry per CDR3 protein. This sample yields about 780,000 distinct CDR3 sequences, of which around 45% are seen a single time; around a sixth belongs to the top ten. The sample comprised blood. Receptors originate from a man at least 80 years old in good health.

V is TRBV12-3 or TRBV12-4 and J is TRBJ2-2; 9 nucleotides align to TRBD1. CDR3 length: 16 amino acids. Germline trimming cut 6 bases from V and 5 bases from J; bases unmatched to any gene: 10. CDR3 nucleotides: TGTGCCAGCAGCTCTAGTTGGACAGGGGTGACCGGGGAGCTGTTTTTT. This translates into CASSSSWTGVTGELFF.

This clonotype was recorded at least ten times. The V call is TRBV29-1, the J call TRBJ2-7, with D unresolved. The CDR3 extends over 12 amino acids. CDR1 and CDR2 (germline): SQVTM, ANQGSEA. V lost 6 bases and J lost 6, with 15 bases in between. In DNA form, the CDR3 reads TGCAGCGTCCGGACCGACCTCGGCGAGCAGTACTTC. Protein product: CSVRTDLGEQYF.

In this sample, this clonotype turned up a few times. The V gene is TRBV20-1, the J gene TRBJ1-2; D not certain. V lost 3 bases, J lost 8 bases, and 16 bases lay in between. There are 13 residues in the CDR3. Germline V gives CDR1 DFQATT, CDR2 SNEGSKA (reference sequence). The DNA for the CDR3 is TGCAGTGCTAGGGACTATGAAAGGAAAGGCTACACCTTC. As protein: CSARDYERKGYTF.

The chain joins TRBV12-3 or TRBV12-4 to TRBJ2-7; 7 bases map to TRBD2. J gave up 6 bases and V 8 bases, and 16 bases lay outside the gene matches. The CDR3 contains 15 residues. The CDR3 spells CASSEQRDLAGEQYF. The CDR3 coding sequence is TGTGCCAGCTCAGAGCAGCGGGACCTCGCGGGCGAGCAGTACTTC.

This rearrangement joins TRBV20-1 to TRBJ2-4, with no clear D. TRBJ2-7 matches the DNA end more closely, so the J call is doubtful. The CDR3 has 12 residues. Germline V CDR1 and CDR2: DFQATT, SNEGSKA (reference sequence). CDR3 DNA sequence: TGCAGTGCTAGACAAGACGTCTACGAGCAGTACTTC. It is translated as CSARQDVYEQYF.

This clonotype was counted once. The chain is built from TRBV4-2 and TRBJ2-7; either TRBD1 or TRBD2 may fit D (5 bases each). CDR3 size: 16 residues. V gave up 1 base and J gave up 6 bases, with 19 bases separating them. Per germline, CDR1 LGHNA and CDR2 YNFKEQ. DNA of the CDR3: TGTGCCAGCAGCCAAGGTGGGGCTGGCCCTGGGGGCGAGCAGTACTTC. Amino acids: CASSQGGAGPGGEQYF.

The V gene is TRBV12-3 or TRBV12-4, the J gene TRBJ2-7, with 14 bases fitting TRBD2. The CDR3 extends over 19 amino acids. Losses at the gene ends were 5 bases for V and 0 bases for J; bases not matched to a gene: 12. The CDR3 region has the DNA TGTGCCAGCAGTAAATCAAGGACTAGCGGGGGGCCGAGCTCCTACGAGCAGTACTTC. Translated, it gives CASSKSRTSGGPSSYEQYF.

This clonotype has just one count. The chain carries TRBV4-2 and TRBJ1-1, with a weak D call TRBD1 (6 bases). This CDR3 is 15 amino acids long. V was trimmed by 4 bases and J by 5 bases, leaving 17 bases between them. From germline, CDR1 is LGHNA and CDR2 YNFKEQ. CDR3 in DNA: TGTGCCAGCAGCCCCGACGGGCGGAGGGGGACTGAAGCTTTCTTT. Amino acid sequence: CASSPDGRRGTEAFF.

This sequence joins TRBV12-3 or TRBV12-4 and TRBJ2-1; 11 bases align to TRBD2. The CDR3 consists of 17 residues. V shed 5 bases, J shed 0 bases, and the junction held 6 bases outside the gene matches. The CDR3 coding sequence is TGTGCCAGCAGTCTAACTAGCGGGAGACGCTCCTACAATGAGCAGTTCTTC. Translated, it gives CASSLTSGRRSYNEQFF.

On this clonotype: This sequence may be a read error, since a much larger clone differs from it by one base. The chain employs TRBV11-1 and TRBJ2-7, with no clear D. V shed 7 bases and J shed 7 bases, with 26 bases lying between them. Germline CDR1 is SGHAT and CDR2 is FQDESV (reference sequence). The CDR3 has 16 amino acids. CDR3 sequence: CASNPSSTQSYNEQYF. Written as DNA, the CDR3 is TGTGCCAGCAACCCCAGCTCCACCCAGTCCTACAATGAGCAGTACTTC.

In this sample, this clonotype turned up many times. This chain links TRBV29-1 with TRBJ2-1, with D perhaps matching TRBD1 or TRBD2 (5 bases each). Between the trimmed V and J ends, which lost 4 bases and 3 bases, there was a span of 13 bases. CDR3 length: 14 residues. The germline V gene encodes CDR1 SQVTM and CDR2 ANQGSEA. The CDR3 region has the DNA TGCAGCGTTGTGGGGGACCTAAACTACAATGAGCAGTTCTTC. It encodes CSVVGDLNYNEQFF.

This clonotype was observed at least ten times. This rearrangement joins TRBV28 to TRBJ2-5, with 8 bases fitting TRBD2. CDR3 length: 16 residues. Germline loops: CDR1 MDHEN, CDR2 SYDVKM. The V and J ends lost 2 bases and 1 base, in that order; junction bases with no gene match: 6. CDR3 DNA: TGTGCCAGCAGTTTAGGAGTCCGGGAGGGCCAAGAGACCCAGTACTTC. This codes for CASSLGVREGQETQYF.

The chain joins TRBV6-5 to TRBJ1-1, with no clear D. CDR3 length equals 15 residues. Per germline, CDR1 MNHEY and CDR2 SVGAGI. Between the trimmed V and J ends, which lost 2 bases and 4 bases, there was a span of 14 bases. This chain's CDR3 is CASSYEGRTGTEAFF. CDR3 coding DNA: TGTGCCAGCAGTTACGAAGGGCGGACGGGCACTGAAGCTTTCTTT.